This entry lists 28 T cell receptor beta chains sequenced from one sample in a study of beta chain features in type 1 diabetes. Every isolated RNA sample was fully reverse transcribed, so sequencing captured expressed TCRB transcripts. Only in-frame clones appear in the TCRdb table, and some are missing; sequencing was by immunoSEQ multiplex PCR. The sample has about 40,000 clones; 45% to 50% are singletons. Source material: central memory CD4+ T cells from blood. These receptors were collected from a woman in her late teens or twenties in good health.

In its sample, this clone was seen a few times. The chain couples TRBV28 to TRBJ2-6; 8 bases map to TRBD1. The ends lost 6 bases at V and 0 bases at J; junction bases unmatched: 7. The CDR3 totals 17 residues. Germline V gene lookup returns CDR1 MDHEN and CDR2 SYDVKM. Here the CDR3 reads CASRPGTGFSGANVLTF. The CDR3, as DNA: TGTGCCAGCAGGCCCGGGACAGGATTCTCTGGGGCCAACGTCCTGACTTTC.

This clone was seen only a few times. This chain connects TRBV18 to TRBJ2-4, with unresolved D. Germline lookup yields CDR1 KGHSH and CDR2 LQKENI. Trimming pared 3 bases from V and 3 bases from J, leaving 15 bases between. CDR3 length: 16 amino acids. The CDR3 DNA reads as TGTGCCAGCTCACCGCCCTCTGCGGTAGACAAAAACATTCAGTACTTC. This translates into CASSPPSAVDKNIQYF.

Sample share makes this clone medium-sized (0.01 to 0.1%). The chain links TRBV7-2 to TRBJ2-1, with 10 positions matching TRBD2. CDR1 and CDR2 from the germline V gene are SGHTA and FQGNSA. The CDR3 has 16 amino acids. J lost 5 bases, V lost 3 bases, and 7 bases had no gene match. CDR3 residues: CASSFISGRRNNEQFF. The DNA of the CDR3 is TGTGCCAGCAGCTTCATTAGCGGGAGGAGAAACAATGAGCAGTTCTTC.

This clone was found a few times. The CDR3 region is CASRGQAESETQYF. Written as DNA, the CDR3 is TGTGCCAGCAGGGGACAGGCGGAGTCTGAGACCCAGTACTTC. V gene TRBV6-1 combines with J gene TRBJ2-5, with 8 bases that match TRBD1. The germline gives CDR1 MNHNS, CDR2 SASEGT. The CDR3 runs 14 residues. V was clipped by 6 bases and J by 5 bases; unmatched bases: 8.

This clone was seen only a few times. The V and J genes are TRBV6-1 and TRBJ2-1; TRBD1 is a possible D gene (6 bases). CDR1 is MNHNS, CDR2 SASEGT, per germline. The CDR3 sequence is 12 residues long. V was clipped by 4 bases and J by 9 bases, with 10 bases between them. CDR3 bases: TGTGCCAGCAGTGTTTCCAGGGGTGAGCAGTTCTTC. Protein product: CASSVSRGEQFF.

This clone was observed a few times. This sequence joins TRBV29-1 and TRBJ2-7; the D gene is possibly TRBD2 (6 bases). From germline, CDR1 is SQVTM and CDR2 ANQGSEA. This CDR3 is 11 amino acids long. V lost 7 bases and J lost 2, with 9 bases in between. In DNA form, the CDR3 reads TGCAGCGCTGGAGGGGCCTACGAGCAGTACTTC. Protein: CSAGGAYEQYF.

This clone has more than one count but fewer than ten. The chain carries TRBV7-2 and TRBJ2-7; D possibly corresponds to TRBD2 (6 bases). The CDR3 has 15 amino acids. CDR1 SGHTA and CDR2 FQGNSA come from the germline V gene. Trimming pared 5 bases from V and 3 bases from J, leaving 17 bases between. CDR3 sequence: CASSPSSGKDYEQYF. The CDR3 region has the DNA TGTGCCAGCAGCCCCAGTAGCGGAAAAGACTACGAGCAGTACTTC.

This clone showed up just a few times. The chain employs TRBV30 and TRBJ2-3, with 12 bases lining up with TRBD2. After removal of 4 bases from V and 4 bases from J, the junction contained 15 bases not matched to a gene. Germline values: CDR1 GTSNPN, CDR2 SVGIG (reference sequence). CDR3 size: 18 residues. The CDR3 here is CAWNPGTSGLAWPDTQYF. CDR3 in DNA: TGTGCCTGGAATCCCGGGACTAGCGGGCTAGCCTGGCCAGATACGCAGTATTTT.

This clone was counted a few times. This rearrangement joins TRBV9 to TRBJ2-1, with 9 bases lining up with TRBD1. Germline trimming cut 1 base from V and 5 bases from J; bases unmatched to any gene: 7. In germline, CDR1 is SGDLS, CDR2 YYNGEE. There are 16 residues in the CDR3. CDR3 DNA sequence: TGTGCCAGCAGCGTACCCGGGACAGGGTGGAACAATGAGCAGTTCTTC. Amino acid sequence: CASSVPGTGWNNEQFF. Complete variable domain (other parts from reference TRBV9 and TRBJ2-1): DSGVTQTPKHLITATGQRVTLRCSPRSGDLSVYWYQQSLDQGLQFLIQYYNGEERAKGNILERFSAQQFPDLHSELNLSSLELGDSALYFCASSVPGTGWNNEQFFGPGTRLTVL.

This clone has only a few counts. The rearrangement joins TRBV11-2 to TRBJ2-1; D might be TRBD2 (5 bases). The CDR3 extends over 16 amino acids. The germline V gene encodes CDR1 SGHAT and CDR2 FQNNGV. V was pared by 1 base and J by 4 bases, with 14 bases between. The CDR3 loop is CASSLGGSRLYNEQFF. As DNA, the CDR3 is TGTGCCAGCAGCTTAGGAGGGTCAAGATTATACAATGAGCAGTTCTTC. Filled out from reference TRBV11-2 and TRBJ2-1, the complete variable domain reads EAGVAQSPRYKIIEKRQSVAFWCNPISGHATLYWYQQILGQGPKLLIQFQNNGVVDDSQLPKDRFSAERLKGVDSTLKIQPAKLEDSAVYLCASSLGGSRLYNEQFFGPGTRLTVL.

CDR3 coding DNA: TGTGCCAGCAGCCCCGGTGTCAGGGACCAAGAGACCCAGTACTTC. This translates into CASSPGVRDQETQYF. The V gene is TRBV7-9, the J gene TRBJ2-5; a possible D gene is TRBD1 (5 bases). The CDR3 runs to 15 residues. Germline CDR1 SEHNR, CDR2 FQNEAQ (reference sequence). Trimming removed 5 bases from V and 0 bases from J, with 13 bases in between.

The rearrangement joins TRBV27 to TRBJ1-1; 8 positions agree with TRBD1. This CDR3 is 14 amino acids long. The germline V gene has CDR1 MNHEY and CDR2 SMNVEV (reference sequence). Trimming took 5 bases from V and 5 from J; bases not matched to a gene: 7. The DNA of the CDR3 is TGTGCCAGCAGTCACGGACAGGGACGGACTGAAGCTTTCTTT. Translation: CASSHGQGRTEAFF.

The chain uses TRBV30 and TRBJ1-6; 9 nucleotides line up with TRBD1. The CDR3 totals 14 residues. Germline trimming cut 1 base from V and 9 bases from J; bases unmatched to any gene: 4. Germline CDR1 GTSNPN, CDR2 SVGIG (reference sequence). CDR3 sequence reads: CAWSGTGDGSPLHF. The CDR3 DNA reads TGTGCCTGGAGTGGGACAGGGGACGGTTCACCCCTCCACTTT.

V and J are TRBV9 and TRBJ2-3; D remains ambiguous. Germline CDR1 SGDLS, CDR2 YYNGEE. CDR3 size: 13 residues. Trimming cost V 1 base and J 3 bases, with 6 bases left between them. The CDR3 DNA sequence: TGTGCCAGCAGCGTAAAGCGTACAGATACGCAGTATTTT. Encoded protein: CASSVKRTDTQYF.

This chain joins TRBV10-1 and TRBJ2-6; D unclear. The CDR3 spans 14 residues. V was shortened by 2 bases and J by 2 bases, with 4 bases between the two germline ends. Germline CDR1 is WNHNN and CDR2 is SYGVQD (reference sequence). The CDR3 sequence: CASSEGTGANVLTF. The CDR3 DNA sequence: TGCGCCAGCAGTGAGGGCACTGGGGCCAACGTCCTGACTTTC.

J is TRBJ2-3 and V is TRBV2; TRBD1 aligns across 12 bases. With 6 bases clipped from V and 5 bases from J, the junction kept 9 bases outside the gene matches. The CDR3 length is 16 residues. Germline V gene sequence: CDR1 SNHLY, CDR2 FYNNEI. The CDR3: CASRNKGQGAEDTQYF. CDR3 DNA sequence: TGTGCCAGCAGAAACAAGGGACAGGGGGCGGAAGATACGCAGTATTTT.

This clone was seen a few times. V and J are TRBV5-8 and TRBJ1-1; D is uncertain. Germline V lookup: CDR1 SGHTS, CDR2 YDEGEE. The CDR3 covers 15 residues. Trimming stripped 0 bases from V and 3 bases from J, with 12 bases between. CDR3 sequence reads: CASSLVTRRDTEAFF. For the CDR3, the DNA is TGTGCCAGCAGCTTGGTTACAAGGCGGGACACTGAAGCTTTCTTT.

This chain's CDR3 is CASSLGQANTEAFF. The CDR3, as DNA: TGTGCCAGCAGCTTGGGTCAGGCTAACACTGAAGCTTTCTTT. V gene TRBV5-4 combines with J gene TRBJ1-1; D gene unclear. Germline CDR1 and CDR2: SGHNT and YYREEE (reference sequence). This CDR3 has 14 residues. Between the trimmed V and J ends, which lost 0 bases and 2 bases, there was a span of 8 bases.

This clone was counted once. V is TRBV5-1 and J is TRBJ2-2, with D unclear. The length of the CDR3 is 15 residues. The germline V gene encodes CDR1 SGHRS and CDR2 YFSETQ. V was trimmed by 0 bases and J by 2 bases, leaving 8 bases between them. The chain's CDR3 is CASSLDSSNTGELFF. For the CDR3, the DNA is TGCGCCAGCAGCTTGGACAGTTCCAACACCGGGGAGCTGTTTTTT.

The V call is TRBV5-1, the J call TRBJ1-2; TRBD1 matches 7 bases. Germline assignment: CDR1 SGHRS and CDR2 YFSETQ. The CDR3 consists of 13 residues. V lost 5 bases and J lost 3; bases outside the gene matches: 4. This CDR3 is CASRRDRDYGYTF. DNA of the CDR3: TGCGCCAGCAGACGAGACAGGGACTATGGCTACACCTTC.

The rearrangement links TRBV25-1 to TRBJ1-5, with 7 bases lining up with TRBD1. Germline CDR1 MGHDK, CDR2 SYGVNS. V was clipped by 4 bases and J by 0 bases; unmatched bases: 6. The CDR3 loop spans 16 amino acids. The CDR3 loop reads CASSASGGVSNQPQHF. The DNA for the CDR3 is TGTGCCAGCAGTGCCTCAGGGGGTGTTAGCAATCAGCCCCAGCATTTT.

This sequence joins TRBV11-3 and TRBJ2-1; 13 nucleotides agree with TRBD2. The CDR3 runs 18 residues. V was clipped by 5 bases and J by 3 bases; unmatched bases: 10. CDR1 and CDR2 (germline): SGHNT, YENEEA. The DNA for the CDR3 is TGTGCCAGCAGCGAGACTAGCGGGAGGTCCCACCTCTACAATGAGCAGTTCTTC. Translation gives CASSETSGRSHLYNEQFF.

This sequence joins TRBV5-1 and TRBJ2-7, with TRBD1 identical over 10 bases. With V trimmed by 4 bases and J by 2 bases, 6 bases remained unmatched. Germline V gives CDR1 SGHRS, CDR2 YFSETQ. This CDR3 comprises 15 residues. The CDR3 bases are TGCGCCAGCAGCCTGGGACAGGGGAGTCCCTACGAGCAGTACTTC. Its protein is CASSLGQGSPYEQYF.

The V call is TRBV25-1, the J call TRBJ2-5, with TRBD2 as a possible D gene (6 bases). The last part of the DNA fits TRBJ2-7 better; the J call may be wrong. The CDR3 is 15 amino acids. The germline V gene encodes CDR1 MGHDK and CDR2 SYGVNS. CDR3 sequence (DNA): TGTGCCAGCAGTGAATCTCAGGGAGGCTCCTACGAGCAGTACTTC. Amino acid sequence: CASSESQGGSYEQYF.

The chain has TRBV19 and TRBJ2-4; 8 bases agree with TRBD1. Germline V gene sequence: CDR1 LNHDA, CDR2 SQIVND (reference sequence). Trimming cost V 5 bases and J 5 bases; bases outside gene matches: 5. The CDR3 is 14 residues long. In DNA form, the CDR3 reads TGTGCCAGTAGTCAGCAGGGGGCCCAAAACATTCAGTACTTC. It yields the protein CASSQQGAQNIQYF.

The J gene is TRBJ1-5, the V gene TRBV30; no clear D gene. Germline CDR1 is GTSNPN and CDR2 is SVGIG (reference sequence). This CDR3 comprises 15 residues. The V gene lost 0 bases and the J gene lost 2 bases, with 11 bases spanning the gap. The CDR3 spells CAWSVGSSGNQPQHF. The CDR3 nucleotides are TGTGCCTGGAGTGTTGGTTCGAGTGGCAATCAGCCCCAGCATTTT.

The chain carries TRBV7-6 and TRBJ1-3; perhaps TRBD1 as D (6 bases). V lost 9 bases to trimming and J lost 4 bases, with 13 bases between them. The CDR3 is made up of 13 amino acids. Germline V CDR1 and CDR2: SGHVS, FNYEAQ. This CDR3 is CASGGARGNTIYF. The CDR3 nucleotides are TGTGCCAGTGGGGGGGCGCGGGGAAACACCATATATTTT. Using reference TRBV7-6 and TRBJ1-3 for the parts outside the CDR3, the full variable domain is GAGVSQSPRYKVTKRGQDVALRCDPISGHVSLYWYRQALGQGPEFLTYFNYEAQQDKSGLPNDRFSAERPEGSISTLTIQRTEQRDSAMYRCASGGARGNTIYFGEGSWLTVV.

The chain couples TRBV5-5 to TRBJ2-1, with 8 bases identical to TRBD1. The CDR3 runs to 14 residues. J lost 3 bases, V lost 4 bases, and 3 bases had no gene match. Germline lookup yields CDR1 SGHKS and CDR2 YYEKEE (reference sequence). CDR3 region: CASSRDRSYNEQFF. For the CDR3, the DNA is TGTGCCAGCAGCCGGGACAGGAGCTACAATGAGCAGTTCTTC.